The 17 T cell receptor beta chains given below trace back to one sample, sequenced in a study of blood T cell repertoires in COVID-19. Repertoires were generated with immunoSEQ multiplex PCR, while TCRdb's copy carries only in-frame clones and drops some. The sample records tens of thousands of clones, over 90% being singletons. The sample consisted of peripheral blood. The source of these receptors is a man aged 45-65 years with active COVID-19.

The J gene is TRBJ2-3, the V gene TRBV19; 7 nucleotides match TRBD2. V gave up 6 bases and J gave up 0 bases; unmatched junction bases: 3. Per the germline V gene, CDR1 is LNHDA and CDR2 is SQIVND (reference sequence). CDR3 length: 14 residues. The CDR3 DNA follows: TGTGCCAGTAGGAATAGCGGGAGCACAGATACGCAGTATTTT. Translation gives CASRNSGSTDTQYF.

This chain links TRBV9 with TRBJ2-1, with 9 positions matching TRBD2. The CDR3 has 16 amino acids. In germline, CDR1 is SGDLS, CDR2 YYNGEE. The V and J ends lost 0 bases and 9 bases, in that order; junction bases with no gene match: 10. The CDR3 protein is CASSVELAGVGIEQFF. The DNA for the CDR3 is TGTGCCAGCAGCGTAGAATTAGCGGGAGTCGGTATTGAGCAGTTCTTC.

The V call is TRBV15, the J call TRBJ1-4, with 8 bases fitting TRBD1. The CDR3 contains 12 residues. Germline V gene sequence: CDR1 LNHNV, CDR2 YYDKDF (reference sequence). With 9 bases clipped from V and 11 bases from J, the junction kept 8 bases outside the gene matches. The DNA for the CDR3 is TGTGCCACAGTGGACAGGGATGGGAAACTGTTTTTT. Translated, it gives CATVDRDGKLFF.

The chain has TRBV15 and TRBJ1-2; no reliable D call. V was pared by 4 bases and J by 11 bases, with 20 bases between. CDR3 length equals 14 residues. The V gene's germline CDR1 is LNHNV and CDR2 YYDKDF (reference sequence). DNA for the CDR3: TGTGCCACCAGCACTACCCCCCGGGGTGATCGGTACACCTTC. Its protein is CATSTTPRGDRYTF.

As regards this clone: The junction departs from germline at one end; a sequencing error may be responsible. The chain is built from TRBV20-1 and TRBJ2-4; the match to TRBD2 covers 13 bases. The germline CDR1 and CDR2 sequences are DFQATT and SNEGSKA (reference sequence). The CDR3 is 11 residues long. The CDR3 DNA sequence: TGCAGTGCTAGGGGGACTAGCGGGACAGACTTC. Its protein is CSARGTSGTDF.

The chain is built from TRBV30 and TRBJ2-7; D gene unclear. The CDR3 contains 11 residues. Germline CDR1 GTSNPN, CDR2 SVGIG (reference sequence). With 1 base removed from V and 2 bases from J, the gap between germline ends came to 3 bases. In DNA, the CDR3 is TGTGCCTGGAGTGCCGCCTACGAGCAGTACTTC. Residues: CAWSAAYEQYF.

This clone came up a few times. V gene TRBV24-1 combines with J gene TRBJ2-2; 7 positions match TRBD1. The junction had 5 bases not matched to a gene; V was cut back by 5 bases and J by 0 bases. Germline V CDR1 and CDR2: KGHDR, SFDVKD. CDR3 length equals 16 residues. The CDR3 bases are TGTGCCACCAGTGGTGGACAGGACGCGAACACCGGGGAGCTGTTTTTT. Translated, it gives CATSGGQDANTGELFF.

V usage is TRBV5-4 and J usage is TRBJ1-2; 7 bases are shared with TRBD1. The CDR3 has 13 amino acids. The germline V gene encodes CDR1 SGHNT and CDR2 YYREEE (reference sequence). V lost 0 bases to trimming and J lost 7 bases; unmatched junction nucleotides: 3. CDR3 in DNA: TGTGCCAGCAGCTTGGACAGGGGTATTGGCTACACCTTC. As protein: CASSLDRGIGYTF.

The chain combines TRBV9 with TRBJ2-3; TRBD1 matches at 11 bases. Trimming removed 4 bases from V and 4 bases from J; junction bases left unmatched: 2. CDR3 length: 14 residues. Germline V gives CDR1 SGDLS, CDR2 YYNGEE. CDR3 loop: CASSSDRGPDTQYF. The CDR3 DNA reads TGTGCCAGCAGCTCGGACAGGGGGCCAGATACGCAGTATTTT.

J is TRBJ1-5 and V is TRBV19; D is ambiguous. This CDR3 has 13 amino acids. V was pared by 5 bases and J by 7 bases, with 12 bases between. Germline lookup yields CDR1 LNHDA and CDR2 SQIVND (reference sequence). CDR3 coding DNA: TGTGCCAGTAGTGACCCTCAGAGGCAGCCCCAGCATTTT. The encoded protein is CASSDPQRQPQHF.

V is TRBV7-9 and J is TRBJ2-3; D unresolved. The germline V gene has CDR1 SEHNR and CDR2 FQNEAQ (reference sequence). The CDR3 totals 13 residues. V was pared by 4 bases and J by 0 bases, with 5 bases between. The CDR3 spells CASSSTSTDTQYF. CDR3 DNA: TGTGCCAGCAGCTCCACTAGCACAGATACGCAGTATTTT. The full variable domain, its missing parts supplied by reference TRBV7-9 and TRBJ2-3, is DTGVSQNPRHKITKRGQNVTFRCDPISEHNRLYWYRQTLGQGPEFLTYFQNEAQLEKSRLLSDRFSAERPKGSFSTLEIQRTEQGDSAMYLCASSSTSTDTQYFGPGTRLTVL.

The rearrangement links TRBV10-3 to TRBJ1-5; weak D call: TRBD1 (5 bases). CDR3 size: 14 residues. With 10 bases removed from V and 2 bases from J, the gap between germline ends came to 15 bases. CDR1 is ENHRY, CDR2 SYGVKD, per germline. CDR3 protein: CATRAAGGNQPQHF. CDR3 nucleotides: TGTGCCACCAGGGCGGCGGGTGGCAATCAGCCCCAGCATTTT.

The rearrangement uses TRBV13 and TRBJ1-3; possible D gene TRBD1, 6 bases. The CDR3 totals 15 residues. Between the trimmed V and J ends, which lost 4 bases and 0 bases, there was a span of 10 bases. CDR1 and CDR2 from the germline V gene are PRHDT and FYEKMQ (reference sequence). The CDR3 bases are TGTGCCAGCAGCTATCAGGGGAACTCTGGAAACACCATATATTTT. It is translated as CASSYQGNSGNTIYF.

The J gene is TRBJ1-2, the V gene TRBV3-1 (or the pseudogene TRBV3-2); a weak D match, TRBD1 (6 bases). CDR1 LGHDT and CDR2 YNNKEL come from the germline V gene (reference sequence). This CDR3 contains 16 residues. Trimming removed 4 bases from V and 4 bases from J, with 19 bases in between. The DNA of the CDR3 is TGTGCCAGCAGCCCCTCAACTCGACAGGTCGGCTATGGCTACACCTTC. Amino acids: CASSPSTRQVGYGYTF.

The chain has TRBV10-3 and TRBJ2-7, with TRBD1 matching 7 bases. This CDR3 region has 13 residues. After removal of 7 bases from V and 2 bases from J, the junction contained 5 bases not matched to a gene. Germline CDR1 ENHRY, CDR2 SYGVKD. The CDR3 nucleotides are TGTGCCATCAACGGACAGGATACCTACGAGCAGTACTTC. The encoded protein is CAINGQDTYEQYF.

The chain recombines TRBV27 with TRBJ1-4; 9 bases fit TRBD1. V lost 8 bases to trimming and J lost 6 bases; unmatched junction nucleotides: 7. The CDR3 consists of 14 residues. Germline assignment: CDR1 MNHEY and CDR2 SMNVEV (reference sequence). The CDR3 bases are TGTGCCAGCGCGCGGGGACAGGGACATGAAAAACTGTTTTTT. This sequence encodes CASARGQGHEKLFF. Using reference TRBV27 and TRBJ1-4 for the parts outside the CDR3, the full variable domain is EAQVTQNPRYLITVTGKKLTVTCSQNMNHEYMSWYRQDPGLGLRQIYYSMNVEVTDKGDVPEGYKVSRKEKRNFPLILESPSPNQTSLYFCASARGQGHEKLFFGSGTQLSVL.

The chain links TRBV2 to TRBJ1-1; 7 nucleotides align to TRBD1. This CDR3 is 15 amino acids long. The germline gives CDR1 SNHLY, CDR2 FYNNEI. Losses at the gene ends were 10 bases for V and 10 bases for J; bases not matched to a gene: 21. DNA of the CDR3: TGTGCCATCGACTGGGCGGGGACAGCGAGCCGCACAGCTTTCTTT. This translates into CAIDWAGTASRTAFF.